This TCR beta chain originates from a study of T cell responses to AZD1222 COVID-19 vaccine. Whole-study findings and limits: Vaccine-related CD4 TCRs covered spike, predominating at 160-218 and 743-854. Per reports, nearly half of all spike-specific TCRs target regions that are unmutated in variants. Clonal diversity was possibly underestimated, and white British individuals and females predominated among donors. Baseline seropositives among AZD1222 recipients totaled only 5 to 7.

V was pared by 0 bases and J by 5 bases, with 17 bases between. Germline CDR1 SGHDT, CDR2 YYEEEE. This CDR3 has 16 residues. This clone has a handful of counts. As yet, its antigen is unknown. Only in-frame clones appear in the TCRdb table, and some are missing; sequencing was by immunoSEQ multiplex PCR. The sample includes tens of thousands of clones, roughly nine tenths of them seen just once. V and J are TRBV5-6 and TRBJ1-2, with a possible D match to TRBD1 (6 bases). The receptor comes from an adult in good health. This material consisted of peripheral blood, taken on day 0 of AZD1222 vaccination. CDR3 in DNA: TGTGCCAGCAGCTTGGGGGCGGGGGGCACCACGTATGGCTACACCTTC. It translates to CASSLGAGGTTYGYTF.